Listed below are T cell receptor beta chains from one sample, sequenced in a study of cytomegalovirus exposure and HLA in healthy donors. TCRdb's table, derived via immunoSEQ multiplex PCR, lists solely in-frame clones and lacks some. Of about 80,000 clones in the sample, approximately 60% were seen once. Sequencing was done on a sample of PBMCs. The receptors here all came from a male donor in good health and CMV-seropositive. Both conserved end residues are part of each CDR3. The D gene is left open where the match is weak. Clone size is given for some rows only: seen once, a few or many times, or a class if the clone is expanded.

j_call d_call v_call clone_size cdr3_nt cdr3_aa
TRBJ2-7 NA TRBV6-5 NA TGTGCCAGCAGTTACTCGACAGACTCAGCCTGGAGCAGGTACTTC CASSYSTDSAWSRYF
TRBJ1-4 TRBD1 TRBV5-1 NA TGCGCCAGCAGCTTGGATGGGACAGGGGGTGAAAAACTGTTTTTT CASSLDGTGGEKLFF
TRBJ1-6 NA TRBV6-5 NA TGTGCCAGCACCTCGGACAGATATTCACCCCTCCACTTT CASTSDRYSPLHF
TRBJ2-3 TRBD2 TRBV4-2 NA TGTGCCAGCAGCCAAGATGAGCGGGGTACAGATACGCAGTATTTT CASSQDERGTDTQYF
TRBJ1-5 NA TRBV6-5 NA TGTACCAGCAGTGCCAAGACAGGTTATCAGCCCCAGCATTTT CTSSAKTGYQPQHF
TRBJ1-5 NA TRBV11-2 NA TGTGCCAGCAGCTTTATCAATCAGCCCCAGCATTTT CASSFINQPQHF
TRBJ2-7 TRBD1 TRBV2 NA TGTGCCAGCAACAACGGGACAGGTGATTTTTACGAGCAGTACTTC CASNNGTGDFYEQYF
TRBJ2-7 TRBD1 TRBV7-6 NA TGTGCCAGCAGTTCTATTGCTGGGACAGGGATCTACGAGCAGTACTTC CASSSIAGTGIYEQYF
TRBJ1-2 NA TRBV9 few TGTGCCAGCAGCGTAGCCCCGGAGACGGTCGGGCTAGCTGGCTACACCTTC CASSVAPETVGLAGYTF
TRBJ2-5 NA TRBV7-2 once TGTGCCAGCAGCTTAGAATGGTCAGGGGCAGAGACCCAGTACTTC CASSLEWSGAETQYF
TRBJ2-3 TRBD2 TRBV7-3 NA TGTGCCAGCAGTCCACTAGCGGGAGCCACAGATACGCAGTATTTT CASSPLAGATDTQYF
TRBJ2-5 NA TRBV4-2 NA TGTGCCAGCAGCCAAGAAAGCTACCAGGATGAGACCCAGTACTTC CASSQESYQDETQYF
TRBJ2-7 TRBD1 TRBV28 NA TGTGCCAGCAGTTTGGCACCGGGACAGTCCTTTTCCTACGAGCAGTACTTC CASSLAPGQSFSYEQYF
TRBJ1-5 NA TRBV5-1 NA TGCGCCAGCAGCCAAGGCGGGCCCAATCAGCCCCAGCATTTT CASSQGGPNQPQHF
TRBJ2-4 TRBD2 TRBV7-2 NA TGTGCCAGCAGCCGACTAGCGGGAGTGGGAAACATTCAGTACTTC CASSRLAGVGNIQYF
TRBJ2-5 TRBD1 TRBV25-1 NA TGTGCCAGCAGTGGACAGGGGGCGCGGGGGTATCAAGAGACCCAGTACTTC CASSGQGARGYQETQYF
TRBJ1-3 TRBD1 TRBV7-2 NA TGTGCCAGCAGCTTAGGAGGGGGCCCTGGAAACACCATATATTTT CASSLGGGPGNTIYF
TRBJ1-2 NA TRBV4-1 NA TGCGCCAGCAGCCAGGACAGCTTCAGCTATGGCTACACCTTC CASSQDSFSYGYTF
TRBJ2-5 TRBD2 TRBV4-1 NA TGCGCCAGCAGCGGGCCTAGCGGTCTCCAAGAGACCCAGTACTTC CASSGPSGLQETQYF
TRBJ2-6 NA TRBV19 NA TGTGCCAGTAGCCCGGACAACTCTGGGGCCAACGTCCTGACTTTC CASSPDNSGANVLTF
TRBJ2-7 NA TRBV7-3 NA TGTGCCAGCAGCCCCGCCTCAGGCGAGCAGTACTTC CASSPASGEQYF
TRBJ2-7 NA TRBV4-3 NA TGCGCCAGCAGCCAAGGCCCCGGCTGGGGCGTCCACGAGCAGTACTTC CASSQGPGWGVHEQYF
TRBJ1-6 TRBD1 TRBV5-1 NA TGCGCCAGCAGCCAACAGGGGGCGGAAAATTCACCCCTCCACTTT CASSQQGAENSPLHF
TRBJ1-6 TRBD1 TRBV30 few TGTGCCTGGAGTGTCGAGTGGGGACAGGCCTCCAGCTCCTATAATTCACCCCTCCACTTT CAWSVEWGQASSSYNSPLHF
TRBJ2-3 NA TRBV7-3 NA TGTGCCAGCAGCTTAAGTAGCATTTATACGCAGTATTTT CASSLSSIYTQYF
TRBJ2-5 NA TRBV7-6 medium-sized TGTGCCAGCAGCTTAGGAGTCGTCCCAGAGACCCAGTACTTC CASSLGVVPETQYF
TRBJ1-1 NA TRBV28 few TGTGCCAGCAGTTTAGTGACAGTGAACACTGAAGCTTTCTTT CASSLVTVNTEAFF
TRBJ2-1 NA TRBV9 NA TGTGCCAGCAGCCCTGGCGGGACCCCCTACAATGAGCAGTTCTTC CASSPGGTPYNEQFF
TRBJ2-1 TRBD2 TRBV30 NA TGTGCCTGGAGCGATTTTACGTCCCTCCGGGCTAGCGGGAAACGTGAGCAGTTCTTC CAWSDFTSLRASGKREQFF
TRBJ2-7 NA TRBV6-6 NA TGTGCCACCCGGAGGGGGGGACTCTACGAGCAGTACTTC CATRRGGLYEQYF
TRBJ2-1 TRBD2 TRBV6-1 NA TGTGCCAGCAGTGAAGGGGGGGGTTCCTACAATGAGCAGTTCTTC CASSEGGGSYNEQFF
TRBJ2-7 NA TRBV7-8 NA TGTGCCAGCAGCTTAGTTAGGACTTTGCAGAGCTCCTACGAGCAGTACTTC CASSLVRTLQSSYEQYF
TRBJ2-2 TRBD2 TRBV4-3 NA TGCGCCAGCAGCCAAGGGACTAGCGGGGCAGCGAACACCGGGGAGCTGTTTTTT CASSQGTSGAANTGELFF
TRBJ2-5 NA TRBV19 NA TGTGCCAGTAGTGCCATTGGGGGCCTCCAGTGGTCCCAGTACTTC CASSAIGGLQWSQYF
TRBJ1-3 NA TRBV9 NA TGTGCCAGCAGCGTAGAGTCGAGGGTCTCTGGAAACACCATATATTTT CASSVESRVSGNTIYF
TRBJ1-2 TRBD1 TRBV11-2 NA TGTGCCAGCAGCTCGATACAGGGGAACTATGGCTACACCTTC CASSSIQGNYGYTF
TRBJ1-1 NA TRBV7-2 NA TGTGCCAGCACTCGGGGGGGGACCACTGAAGCTTTCTTT CASTRGGTTEAFF
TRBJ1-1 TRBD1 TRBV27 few TGTGCCAGCAGTTTCGGGACAGCAGTTGAAGCTTTCTTT CASSFGTAVEAFF
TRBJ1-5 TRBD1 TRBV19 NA TGTGCCAGTAGCCGGGACAGGCCCTTCTATCAGCCCCAGCATTTT CASSRDRPFYQPQHF
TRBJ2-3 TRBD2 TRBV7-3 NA TGTGCCAGCAGCTCCGGGACTAGCGGGTACACAGATACGCAGTATTTT CASSSGTSGYTDTQYF
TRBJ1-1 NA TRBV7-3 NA TGTGCCAGCAGCTTCTCCGAGGTGAACACTGAAGCTTTCTTT CASSFSEVNTEAFF
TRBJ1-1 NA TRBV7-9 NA TGTTCCAGCAGCTTAGAACAGTTGAACACTGAAGCTTTCTTT CSSSLEQLNTEAFF
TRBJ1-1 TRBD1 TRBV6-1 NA TGTGCCAGCAGTGTACAGGGGGCAAACACTGAAGCTTTCTTT CASSVQGANTEAFF
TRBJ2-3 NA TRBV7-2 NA TGTGCCAGCAGCTTAAGGGGGGGCCAAGATACGCAGTATTTT CASSLRGGQDTQYF
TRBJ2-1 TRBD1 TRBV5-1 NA TGCGCCAGCAGCCGCGGACAGGGGGCGATCAATGAGCAGTTCTTC CASSRGQGAINEQFF
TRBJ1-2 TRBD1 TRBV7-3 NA TGTGCCAGCAGCTTAAGCGGGTGGGACAGCCCTAACTATGGCTACACCTTC CASSLSGWDSPNYGYTF
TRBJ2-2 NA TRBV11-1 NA TGTGCCAGCAGCCGTGCAGGGTCCACCGGGGAGCTGTTTTTT CASSRAGSTGELFF
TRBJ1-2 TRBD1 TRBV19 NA TGTGCCAGTAGTCTAGGACAGGGGGACTATGGCTACACCTTC CASSLGQGDYGYTF
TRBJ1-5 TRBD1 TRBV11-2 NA TGTGCCAGCAGCCTCTGGCGGACAGGGGCCCGTCAGCCCCAGCATTTT CASSLWRTGARQPQHF
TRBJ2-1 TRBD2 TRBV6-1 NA TGTGCCAGCAGTGACGGGGGGGTCGGCTACAATGAGCAGTTCTTC CASSDGGVGYNEQFF
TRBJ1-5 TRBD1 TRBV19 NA TGTGCCAGTAGTACGCGACAGGGTCCGGGGTCATATAGCAATCAGCCCCAGCATTTT CASSTRQGPGSYSNQPQHF
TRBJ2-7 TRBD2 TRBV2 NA TGTGCCAGCAGGAGACTAGCGGGCCAGACTTACTCCTACGAGCAGTACTTC CASRRLAGQTYSYEQYF
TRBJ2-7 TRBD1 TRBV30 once TGTGCCTGGAGTAGGGGGCCCTACGAGCAGTACTTC CAWSRGPYEQYF
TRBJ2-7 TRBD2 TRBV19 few TGTGCCAGTAGTATTACGGGCGGGAGCTACGAGCAGTACTTC CASSITGGSYEQYF
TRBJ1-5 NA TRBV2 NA TGTGCCAGCAGCGCCCCGGGTCCCAAGGGGCAGCCCCAGCATTTT CASSAPGPKGQPQHF
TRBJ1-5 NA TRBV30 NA TGTGCCTGGAGTGGGGGCTACAATCAGCCCCAGCATTTT CAWSGGYNQPQHF
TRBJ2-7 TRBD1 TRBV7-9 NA TGTGCCAGCAGCTTGAACTCCCGGGACAGGGTGGAAGAGCAGTACTTC CASSLNSRDRVEEQYF
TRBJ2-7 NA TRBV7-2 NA TGTGCCAGCAGCTTAAAACGGCAGGGGAGGGTTACCTACGAGCAGTACTTC CASSLKRQGRVTYEQYF